This T cell receptor beta chain was identified during a study of sequential checkpoint blockade in melanoma. Specified treatment: randomized to nivolumab then ipilimumab (arm A) or the reverse (arm B). This clone came up once. Germline CDR1 is LNHNV and CDR2 is YYDKDF (reference sequence). Deletions cut 3 bases from V and 2 bases from J, with 11 bases between. The CDR3 has 14 amino acids. Repertoires were generated with immunoSEQ multiplex PCR, while TCRdb's copy carries only in-frame clones and drops some. The table records about 13,000 clones, around 80% of them present only once. The starting material was CD8+ T cells sorted from blood (inferred from file names), obtained from a patient given nivolumab and ipilimumab in sequence. This chain joins TRBV15 and TRBJ2-7, with a tentative D call TRBD1 (6 bases). This sequence was found in a human donor with melanoma. The CDR3 loop is CATSSQGTPYEQYF. CDR3 bases: TGTGCCACCAGCAGCCAGGGGACCCCCTACGAGCAGTACTTC.